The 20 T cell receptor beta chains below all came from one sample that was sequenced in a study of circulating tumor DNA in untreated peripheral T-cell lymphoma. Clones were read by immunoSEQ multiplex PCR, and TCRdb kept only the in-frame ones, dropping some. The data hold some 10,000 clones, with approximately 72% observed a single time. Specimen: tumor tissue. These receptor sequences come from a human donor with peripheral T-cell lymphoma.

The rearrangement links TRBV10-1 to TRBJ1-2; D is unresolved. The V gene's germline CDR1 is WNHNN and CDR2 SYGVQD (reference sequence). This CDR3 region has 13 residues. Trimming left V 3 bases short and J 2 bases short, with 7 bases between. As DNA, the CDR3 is TGCGCCAGCAGTGATCACAGCAACTATGGCTACACCTTC. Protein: CASSDHSNYGYTF.

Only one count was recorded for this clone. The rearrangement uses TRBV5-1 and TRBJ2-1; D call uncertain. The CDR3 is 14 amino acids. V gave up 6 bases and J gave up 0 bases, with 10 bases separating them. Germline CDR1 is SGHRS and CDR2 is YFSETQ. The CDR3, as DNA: TGCGCCAGCACCGACCCTAGCTCCTACAATGAGCAGTTCTTC. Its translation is CASTDPSSYNEQFF.

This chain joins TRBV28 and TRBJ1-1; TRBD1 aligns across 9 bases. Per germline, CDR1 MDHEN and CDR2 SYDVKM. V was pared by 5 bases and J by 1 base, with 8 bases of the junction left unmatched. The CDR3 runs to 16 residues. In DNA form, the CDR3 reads TGTGCCAGCAGTCAACCGGGACAGGGAAAGAACACTGAAGCTTTCTTT. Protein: CASSQPGQGKNTEAFF.

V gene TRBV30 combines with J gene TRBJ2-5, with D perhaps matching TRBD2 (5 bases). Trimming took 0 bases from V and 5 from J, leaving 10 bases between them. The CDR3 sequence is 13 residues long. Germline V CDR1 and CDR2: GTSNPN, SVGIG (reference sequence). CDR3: CAWSVGVLETQYF. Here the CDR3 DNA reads TGTGCCTGGAGTGTCGGGGTTCTGGAGACCCAGTACTTC. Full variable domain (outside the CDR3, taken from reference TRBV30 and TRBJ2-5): SQTIHQWPATLVQPVGSPLSLECTVEGTSNPNLYWYRQAAGRGLQLLFYSVGIGQISSEVPQNLSASRPQDRQFILSSKKLLLSDSGFYLCAWSVGVLETQYFGPGTRLLVL.

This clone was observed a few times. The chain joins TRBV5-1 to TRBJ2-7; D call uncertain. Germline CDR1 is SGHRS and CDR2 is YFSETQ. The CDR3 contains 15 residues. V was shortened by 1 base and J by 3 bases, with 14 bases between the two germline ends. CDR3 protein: CASSLIVGGFYEQYF. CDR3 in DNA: TGCGCCAGCAGCTTGATAGTCGGCGGTTTCTACGAGCAGTACTTC.

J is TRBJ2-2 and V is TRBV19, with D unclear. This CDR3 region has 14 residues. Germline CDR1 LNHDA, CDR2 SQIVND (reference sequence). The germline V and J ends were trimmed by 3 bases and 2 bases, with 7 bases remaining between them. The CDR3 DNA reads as TGTGCCAGTAGTATTGAGGTTAACACCGGGGAGCTGTTTTTT. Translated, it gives CASSIEVNTGELFF.

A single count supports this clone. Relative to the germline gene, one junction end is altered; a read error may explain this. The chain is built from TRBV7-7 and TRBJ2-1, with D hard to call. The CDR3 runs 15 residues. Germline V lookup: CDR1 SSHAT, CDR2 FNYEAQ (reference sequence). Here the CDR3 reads CASSLDPGSYNEQFF. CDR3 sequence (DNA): TGTGCCAGCAGTTTAGACCCTGGGTCCTACAATGAGCAGTTCTTC.

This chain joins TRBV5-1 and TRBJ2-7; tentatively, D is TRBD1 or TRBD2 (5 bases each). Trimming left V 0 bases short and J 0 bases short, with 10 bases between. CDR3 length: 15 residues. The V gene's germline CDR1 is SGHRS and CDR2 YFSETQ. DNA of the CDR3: TGCGCCAGCAGCTTGGGAGCAGGGAGCTCCTACGAGCAGTACTTC. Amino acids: CASSLGAGSSYEQYF.

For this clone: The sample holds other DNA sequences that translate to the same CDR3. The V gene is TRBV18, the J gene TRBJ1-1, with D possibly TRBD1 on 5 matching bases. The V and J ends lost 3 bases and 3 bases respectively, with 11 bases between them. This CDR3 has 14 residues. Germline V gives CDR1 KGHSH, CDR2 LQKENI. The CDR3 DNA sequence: TGTGCCAGCTCACCGGGAGACAGCCACACTGAAGCTTTCTTT. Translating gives CASSPGDSHTEAFF.

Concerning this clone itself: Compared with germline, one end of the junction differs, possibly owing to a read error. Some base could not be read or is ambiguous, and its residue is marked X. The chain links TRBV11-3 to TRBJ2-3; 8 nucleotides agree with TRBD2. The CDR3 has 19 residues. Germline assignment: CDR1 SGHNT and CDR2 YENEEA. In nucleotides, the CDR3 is TGTGCCAGCAGYTTAGGACCGGGACTAGGGTTTTCCGGCACAGATACGCAGTATTTT. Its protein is CASXLGPGLGFSGTDTQYF. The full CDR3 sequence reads CASSLGPGLGFSGTDTQYF. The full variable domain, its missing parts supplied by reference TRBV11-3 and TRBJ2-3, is EAGVVQSPRYKIIEKKQPVAFWCNPISGHNTLYWYLQNLGQGPELLIRYENEEAVDDSQLPKDRFSAERLKGVDSTLKIQPAELGDSAVYLCASSLGPGLGFSGTDTQYFGPGTRLTVL.

CDR3 amino acids: CASSLGGDTEAFF. The DNA of the CDR3 is TGTGCCAGCAGTTTAGGAGGGGACACTGAAGCTTTCTTT. V gene TRBV27 combines with J gene TRBJ1-1, with D perhaps matching TRBD1 (5 bases). The CDR3 loop spans 13 amino acids. Germline CDR1 is MNHEY and CDR2 is SMNVEV (reference sequence). Trimming took off 2 bases at V and 3 bases at J, with 7 bases between the two ends.

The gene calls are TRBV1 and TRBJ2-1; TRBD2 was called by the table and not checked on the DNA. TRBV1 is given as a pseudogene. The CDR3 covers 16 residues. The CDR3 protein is CASSPYLAGEFGEQFF. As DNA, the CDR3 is TGCGCCAGCAGCCCCTACCTAGCGGGGGAATTCGGTGAGCAGTTCTTC.

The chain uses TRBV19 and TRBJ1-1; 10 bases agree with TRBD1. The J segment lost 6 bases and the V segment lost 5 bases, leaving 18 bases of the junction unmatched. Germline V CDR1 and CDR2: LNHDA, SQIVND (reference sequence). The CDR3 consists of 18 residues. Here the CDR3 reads CASSQESGDRGKVAEAFF. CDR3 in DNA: TGTGCCAGTAGTCAAGAGTCGGGGGACAGGGGAAAGGTGGCTGAAGCTTTCTTT.

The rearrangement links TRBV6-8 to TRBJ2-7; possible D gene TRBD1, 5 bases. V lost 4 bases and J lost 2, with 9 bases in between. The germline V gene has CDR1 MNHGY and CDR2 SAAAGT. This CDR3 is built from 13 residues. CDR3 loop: CASSFDRAYEQYF. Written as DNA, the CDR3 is TGTGCCAGCAGTTTCGACAGAGCCTACGAGCAGTACTTC.

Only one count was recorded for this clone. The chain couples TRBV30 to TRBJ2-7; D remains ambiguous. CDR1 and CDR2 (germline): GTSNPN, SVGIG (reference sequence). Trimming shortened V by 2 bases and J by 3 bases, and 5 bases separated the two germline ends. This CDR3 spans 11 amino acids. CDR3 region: CAWSPGYEQYF. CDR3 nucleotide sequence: TGTGCCTGGAGTCCAGGCTACGAGCAGTACTTC.

The CDR3, as DNA: TGTGCCAGCAGCTTGTCGCAGGGAGGTAGGCAGCCCCAGCATTTT. It yields the protein CASSLSQGGRQPQHF. This chain uses TRBV11-3 with TRBJ1-5; D is possibly TRBD1 (5 bases). V lost 3 bases, J lost 7 bases, and 16 bases lay in between. The CDR3 length is 15 residues. Germline values: CDR1 SGHNT, CDR2 YENEEA.

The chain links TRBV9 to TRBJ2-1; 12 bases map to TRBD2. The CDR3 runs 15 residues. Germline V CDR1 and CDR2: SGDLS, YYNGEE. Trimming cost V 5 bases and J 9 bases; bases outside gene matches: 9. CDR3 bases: TGTGCCAGCAGTTTATGGACTAGCGGGGCTGGTGAGCAGTTCTTC. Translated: CASSLWTSGAGEQFF.

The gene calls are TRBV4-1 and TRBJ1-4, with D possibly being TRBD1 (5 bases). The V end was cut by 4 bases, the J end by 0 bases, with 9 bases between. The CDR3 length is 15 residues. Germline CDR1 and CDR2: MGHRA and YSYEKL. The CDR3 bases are TGCGCCAGCAGCCCTGGGACTACAACTAATGAAAAACTGTTTTTT. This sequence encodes CASSPGTTTNEKLFF.

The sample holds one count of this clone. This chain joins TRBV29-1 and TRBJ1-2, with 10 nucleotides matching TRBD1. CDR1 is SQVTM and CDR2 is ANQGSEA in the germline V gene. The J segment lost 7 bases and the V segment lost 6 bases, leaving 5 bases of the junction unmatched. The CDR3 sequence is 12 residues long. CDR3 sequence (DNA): TGCAGCGTACCGGGACAGGGGCTTGGCTACACCTTC. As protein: CSVPGQGLGYTF.

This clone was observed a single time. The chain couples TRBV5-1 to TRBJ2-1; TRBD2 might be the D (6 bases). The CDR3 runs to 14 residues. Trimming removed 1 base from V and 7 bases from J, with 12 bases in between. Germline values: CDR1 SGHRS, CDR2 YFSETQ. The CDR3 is CASSLTYGGNEQFF. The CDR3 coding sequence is TGCGCCAGCAGCTTGACATACGGGGGAAATGAGCAGTTCTTC.